A single sample gave rise to the 29 T cell receptor beta chains below, sequenced in a study of T cell repertoires in aging, cancer and after chemotherapy. The template was genomic DNA from peripheral blood, not RNA. Multiplex touch-down PCR with TRB-A/B primers amplified rearranged V-D-J TRB sequences. TCRdb redid the calling of the multiplex PCR reads with MiXCR, one entry per CDR3 protein. Of roughly 800 distinct CDR3 sequences listed, around 27% were seen once; the top ten hold 20% to 25%. Sequenced: blood. Every receptor here comes from a human donor with a solid tumor.

The chain links TRBV2 to TRBJ1-2; TRBD1 is a possible D gene (6 bases). Trimming stripped 7 bases from V and 8 bases from J, with 17 bases between. Germline V gene sequence: CDR1 SNHLY, CDR2 FYNNEI. This CDR3 spans 13 amino acids. The CDR3 here is CASTQDQGNGYTF. The CDR3 DNA follows: TGTGCCAGCACCCAAGACCAGGGGAACGGCTACACCTTC.

This chain uses TRBV5-1 with TRBJ1-2; D not certain. The length of the CDR3 is 14 residues. With 1 base removed from V and 6 bases from J, the gap between germline ends came to 13 bases. CDR1 SGHRS and CDR2 YFSETQ come from the germline V gene. For the CDR3, the DNA is TGCGCCAGCAGCTTGAAAGGTCCTGGAGATGGCTACACCTTC. It is translated as CASSLKGPGDGYTF.

This clonotype ranks as large. The chain is built from TRBV19 and TRBJ2-3; 12 nucleotides agree with TRBD2. CDR1 is LNHDA, CDR2 SQIVND, per germline (reference sequence). The J segment lost 4 bases and the V segment lost 3 bases, leaving 5 bases of the junction unmatched. This CDR3 is built from 16 residues. The CDR3 nucleotides are TGTGCCAGTAGTATGGTGGCTAGCGGGGGGGCAGATACGCAGTATTTT. Residues: CASSMVASGGADTQYF.

The rearrangement joins TRBV28 to TRBJ1-6; D unclear. The CDR3 is 12 residues long. The ends were cut back, 2 bases at V and 10 bases at J, with 6 bases in the middle. Germline values: CDR1 MDHEN, CDR2 SYDVKM. CDR3 sequence: CASSLQESPLHF. CDR3 DNA sequence: TGTGCCAGCAGTTTACAGGAGTCACCCCTCCACTTT.

This clonotype is labeled as medium-sized. This chain connects TRBV19 to TRBJ1-2; possible D gene TRBD1, 6 bases. Trimming stripped 5 bases from V and 0 bases from J, with 13 bases between. CDR1 and CDR2 from the germline V gene are LNHDA and SQIVND (reference sequence). The CDR3 consists of 15 residues. The CDR3 DNA follows: TGTGCCAGTAGTGCCCCAGGGGTGGCTAACTATGGCTACACCTTC. Amino acid sequence: CASSAPGVANYGYTF.

This clonotype is categorized as large. The rearrangement links TRBV6-5 to TRBJ2-7; a weak D match, TRBD2 (5 bases). Germline V gene data show CDR1 as MNHEY and CDR2 as SVGAGI. This CDR3 contains 16 residues. Trimming removed 5 bases from V and 3 bases from J, with 20 bases in between. CDR3 loop: CASSLGEMVAHYEQYF. CDR3 DNA: TGTGCCAGCAGTCTGGGAGAGATGGTCGCCCACTACGAGCAGTACTTC.

By sample share, this clonotype is large. The chain joins TRBV24-1 to TRBJ2-6; D is undetermined. This CDR3 spans 15 amino acids. Between the trimmed V and J ends, which lost 3 bases and 0 bases, there was a span of 5 bases. Germline values: CDR1 KGHDR, CDR2 SFDVKD. The CDR3 region is CATSDRISGANVLTF. The CDR3 coding sequence is TGTGCCACCAGTGATCGGATCTCTGGGGCCAACGTCCTGACTTTC.

By sample fraction, this clonotype is large. The gene calls are TRBV5-6 and TRBJ1-4; 8 bases fit TRBD1. V trimming: 2 bases; J trimming: 7 bases; junction bases outside the gene matches: 10. CDR3 length: 16 amino acids. Germline values: CDR1 SGHDT, CDR2 YYEEEE. The CDR3 loop reads CASSFRSGQDGEKLFF. The CDR3 DNA is TGTGCCAGCAGCTTCCGATCGGGACAGGACGGTGAAAAACTGTTTTTT.

By sample fraction, this clonotype is hyperexpanded (1% or more). V and J are TRBV6-1 and TRBJ2-3; no firm D call. The CDR3 covers 15 residues. V gave up 1 base and J gave up 1 base, with 9 bases separating them. Germline V gene data show CDR1 as MNHNS and CDR2 as SASEGT. The CDR3 is CASSEGVGGTDTQYF. The CDR3 DNA is TGTGCCAGCAGTGAAGGGGTAGGAGGCACAGATACGCAGTATTTT.

By sample share, this clonotype is large. This chain uses TRBV30 with TRBJ1-2, with D possibly TRBD1 on 5 matching bases. Germline V gene data show CDR1 as GTSNPN and CDR2 as SVGIG (reference sequence). The ends were cut back, 0 bases at V and 3 bases at J, with 8 bases in the middle. The CDR3 contains 13 residues. For the CDR3, the DNA is TGTGCCTGGAGTGTGGGGGGGGACTATGGCTACACCTTC. As protein: CAWSVGGDYGYTF.

The genes are TRBV12-3 or TRBV12-4 and TRBJ1-3; no firm D call. Between the trimmed V and J ends, which lost 3 bases and 5 bases, there was a span of 8 bases. The CDR3 has 13 amino acids. CDR3 loop: CASSFEGRNTIYF. The CDR3 region has the DNA TGTGCCAGCAGTTTTGAAGGGAGAAACACCATATATTTT.

The rearrangement uses TRBV28 and TRBJ2-7; 10 bases are shared with TRBD1. CDR3 length: 14 residues. J lost 5 bases, V lost 2 bases, and 3 bases had no gene match. Germline CDR1 MDHEN, CDR2 SYDVKM. The CDR3 bases are TGTGCCAGCAGTTTAGGGGACAGGGGCCACGAGCAGTACGTC. Its protein product is CASSLGDRGHEQYV.

Turning to this clonotype: Compared with germline, one end of the junction differs, possibly owing to a read error. This sequence joins TRBV4-2 and TRBJ2-2, with D hard to call. CDR3 length equals 14 residues. The germline CDR1 and CDR2 sequences are LGHNA and YNFKEQ. CDR3 bases: TGCGCCAGCAGCCATAACCCCTCCACCGGGGAGCTGTTTTTT. This translates into CASSHNPSTGELFF.

This clonotype is classed as large (0.1 to 1%). The gene calls are TRBV5-6 and TRBJ1-6, with D hard to call. Between the trimmed V and J ends, which lost 4 bases and 4 bases, there was a span of 9 bases. The CDR3 contains 14 residues. Germline assignment: CDR1 SGHDT and CDR2 YYEEEE. The CDR3: CASSETLYNSPLHF. CDR3 nucleotides: TGTGCCAGCAGCGAGACATTGTATAATTCACCCCTCCACTTT.

By share of the sample, this clonotype is medium-sized. The chain links TRBV19 to TRBJ2-2; D ambiguous. This CDR3 has 14 amino acids. The V gene lost 3 bases and the J gene lost 4 bases, with 9 bases spanning the gap. Germline CDR1 is LNHDA and CDR2 is SQIVND (reference sequence). The DNA for the CDR3 is TGTGCCAGTAGTATTTTGGGCGGCACCGGGGAGCTGTTTTTT. Protein: CASSILGGTGELFF.

This clonotype was found a few times. The chain links TRBV5-1 to TRBJ1-2; D is ambiguous. Germline V lookup: CDR1 SGHRS, CDR2 YFSETQ. This CDR3 region has 14 residues. V was pared by 1 base and J by 6 bases, with 13 bases between. The CDR3 here is CASSLKSPGDGYTF. DNA of the CDR3: TGCGCCAGCAGCTTGAAAAGTCCTGGAGATGGCTACACCTTC.

This clonotype was seen more than once but under ten times. This rearrangement joins TRBV24-1 to TRBJ2-5; possibly TRBD2 for D (5 bases). The CDR3 consists of 13 residues. From germline, CDR1 is KGHDR and CDR2 SFDVKD. Trimming pared 5 bases from V and 2 bases from J, leaving 8 bases between. The chain's CDR3 is CATSGTSQETQYF. CDR3 bases: TGTGCCACCAGTGGGACTTCACAAGAGACCCAGTACTTC.

V usage is TRBV14 and J usage is TRBJ2-3; D ambiguous. Germline V gives CDR1 SGHDN, CDR2 FVKESK. This CDR3 has 15 amino acids. The V gene lost 4 bases and the J gene lost 4 bases, with 15 bases spanning the gap. The CDR3 DNA reads TGTGCCAGCAGCCCCGGTCTGACGGTCTCAGATACGCAGTATTTT. Protein sequence: CASSPGLTVSDTQYF.

The chain joins TRBV7-2 to TRBJ1-4, with 9 bases identical to TRBD1. CDR1 SGHTA and CDR2 FQGNSA come from the germline V gene. J was trimmed by 4 bases and V by 6 bases; bases with no gene match: 9. The CDR3 contains 16 residues. In DNA, the CDR3 is TGTGCCAGCAGTTCCCGGGACAGGGACCGTAATGAAAAACTGTTTTTT. Translation gives CASSSRDRDRNEKLFF.

This clonotype is categorized as large (0.1 to 1%). V gene TRBV6-5 combines with J gene TRBJ2-3, with 7 bases identical to TRBD2. The CDR3 runs 17 residues. Germline lookup yields CDR1 MNHEY and CDR2 SVGAGI. V lost 2 bases to trimming and J lost 7 bases; unmatched junction nucleotides: 15. The CDR3 sequence is CASSYRWASGYHYTQYF. As DNA, the CDR3 is TGTGCCAGCAGTTACCGGTGGGCTAGCGGTTATCACTATACGCAGTATTTT.

In the case of this clonotype: A read error may be the cause here, since a much bigger clone is one base away. V is TRBV6-5 and J is TRBJ2-1; TRBD2 aligns across 12 bases. V gave up 4 bases and J gave up 4 bases; unmatched junction bases: 5. The germline V gene has CDR1 MNHEY and CDR2 SVGAGI. CDR3 length equals 16 residues. CDR3 nucleotide sequence: TGTGCCAGCAGTTGGGGGACTAGCGGGTTATACAATGAGCAGTTCTTC. It is translated as CASSWGTSGLYNEQFF.

This clonotype is large by share. This chain uses TRBV29-1 with TRBJ1-1; the D gene is possibly TRBD1 (5 bases). Germline V gene data show CDR1 as SQVTM and CDR2 as ANQGSEA. Trimming left V 4 bases short and J 5 bases short, with 14 bases between. The CDR3 length is 13 residues. In DNA form, the CDR3 reads TGCAGCGTTGCAGGAGGGGTTCAGACTGAAGCTTTCTTT. It yields the protein CSVAGGVQTEAFF.

This clonotype was recorded a few times. This rearrangement joins TRBV12-3 or TRBV12-4 to TRBJ1-4; D is uncertain. Trimming cost V 6 bases and J 1 base, with 9 bases left between them. The length of the CDR3 is 14 residues. CDR3 DNA: TGTGCCAGCAGGGTGGATGGAACTAATGAAAAACTGTTTTTT. This translates into CASRVDGTNEKLFF.

This clonotype is labeled as large. V and J are TRBV6-1 and TRBJ1-4; 8 bases match TRBD1. This CDR3 has 16 residues. V lost 4 bases, J lost 5 bases, and 9 bases stayed unmatched. The germline CDR1 and CDR2 sequences are MNHNS and SASEGT. CDR3 coding DNA: TGTGCCAGCAGTGCAAGCCGACAGGGGAAAAATGAAAAACTGTTTTTT. Its protein is CASSASRQGKNEKLFF.

A few counts support this clonotype. This chain links TRBV28 with TRBJ1-5; TRBD1 aligns across 7 bases. The CDR3 spans 17 residues. Per germline, CDR1 MDHEN and CDR2 SYDVKM. V lost 5 bases, J lost 3 bases, and 13 bases stayed unmatched. The CDR3 is CASSRNAGTANNQPQHF. CDR3 nucleotides: TGTGCCAGCAGTCGAAATGCCGGGACAGCGAACAATCAGCCCCAGCATTTT.

This clonotype occurred once. This chain links TRBV6-5 with TRBJ2-7, with a weak D call TRBD2 (6 bases). V shed 5 bases and J shed 3 bases, with 8 bases lying between them. There are 12 residues in the CDR3. Germline V CDR1 and CDR2: MNHEY, SVGAGI. The CDR3 reads CASSHGGYEQYF. Written as DNA, the CDR3 is TGTGCCAGCAGTCACGGGGGCTACGAGCAGTACTTC.

This clonotype is classed as medium-sized (0.01 to 0.1%). The chain is built from TRBV27 and TRBJ2-2; D is undetermined. Germline assignment: CDR1 MNHEY and CDR2 SMNVEV (reference sequence). This CDR3 is 13 amino acids long. V was pared by 3 bases and J by 4 bases, with 6 bases between. CDR3 sequence reads: CASSFGITGELFF. DNA of the CDR3: TGTGCCAGCAGTTTTGGTATCACCGGGGAGCTGTTTTTT.

This clonotype was counted a few times. The chain carries TRBV12-3 or TRBV12-4 and TRBJ1-4; TRBD1 is a possible D gene (5 bases). V lost 3 bases, J lost 5 bases, and 10 bases lay in between. The CDR3 has 14 amino acids. The CDR3 DNA reads as TGTGCCAGCAGTTTTCGGGACCCCAATGAAAAACTGTTTTTT. This encodes CASSFRDPNEKLFF.

V and J are TRBV11-1 and TRBJ1-1, with 9 nucleotides matching TRBD1. The V gene end was trimmed by 5 bases and the J gene end by 8 bases; junction bases not matched to a gene: 9. CDR1 and CDR2 from the germline V gene are SGHAT and FQDESV (reference sequence). CDR3 length: 14 amino acids. DNA for the CDR3: TGTGCCAGCAGCCCCACGGGACAGGGCGAAGAAGCTTTCTTT. Its protein is CASSPTGQGEEAFF.